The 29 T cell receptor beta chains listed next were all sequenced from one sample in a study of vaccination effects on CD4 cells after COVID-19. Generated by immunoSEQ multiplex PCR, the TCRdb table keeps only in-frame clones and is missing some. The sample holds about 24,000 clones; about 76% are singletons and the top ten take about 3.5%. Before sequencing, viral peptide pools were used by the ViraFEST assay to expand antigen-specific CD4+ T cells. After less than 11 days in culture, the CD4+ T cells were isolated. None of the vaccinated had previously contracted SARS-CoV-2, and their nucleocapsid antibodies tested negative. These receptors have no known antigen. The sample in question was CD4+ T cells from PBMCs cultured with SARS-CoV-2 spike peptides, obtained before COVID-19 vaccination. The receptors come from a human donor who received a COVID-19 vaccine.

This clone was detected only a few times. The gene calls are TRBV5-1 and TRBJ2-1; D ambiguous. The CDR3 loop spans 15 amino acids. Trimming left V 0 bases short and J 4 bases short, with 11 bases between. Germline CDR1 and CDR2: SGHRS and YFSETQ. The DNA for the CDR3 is TGCGCCAGCAGCTTGGTCGAAAGAGCATACAATGAGCAGTTCTTC. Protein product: CASSLVERAYNEQFF.

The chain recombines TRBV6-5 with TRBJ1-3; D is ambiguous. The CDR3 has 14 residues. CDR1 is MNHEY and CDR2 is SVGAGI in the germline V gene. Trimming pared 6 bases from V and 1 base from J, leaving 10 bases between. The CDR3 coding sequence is TGTGCCAGCAGAATCGAGGGTTCTGGAAACACCATATATTTT. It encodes CASRIEGSGNTIYF.

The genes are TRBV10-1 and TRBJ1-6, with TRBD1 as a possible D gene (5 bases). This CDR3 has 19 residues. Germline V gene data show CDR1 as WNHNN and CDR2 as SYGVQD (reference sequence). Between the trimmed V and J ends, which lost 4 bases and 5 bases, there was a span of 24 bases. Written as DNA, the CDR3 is TGCGCCAGCAGTGGACAGAGGACGGTAGCCCGGAGAAATAATTCACCCCTCCACTTT. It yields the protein CASSGQRTVARRNNSPLHF.

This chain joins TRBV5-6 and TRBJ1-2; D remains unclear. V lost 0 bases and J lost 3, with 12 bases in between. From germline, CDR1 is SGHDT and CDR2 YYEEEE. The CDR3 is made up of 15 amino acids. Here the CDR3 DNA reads TGTGCCAGCAGCTTGGAGCAGGAGGGATACTATGGCTACACCTTC. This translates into CASSLEQEGYYGYTF. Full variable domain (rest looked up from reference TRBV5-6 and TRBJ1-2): DAGVTQSPTHLIKTRGQQVTLRCSPKSGHDTVSWYQQALGQGPQFIFQYYEEEERQRGNFPDRFSGHQFPNYSSELNVNALLLGDSALYLCASSLEQEGYYGYTFGSGTRLTVV.

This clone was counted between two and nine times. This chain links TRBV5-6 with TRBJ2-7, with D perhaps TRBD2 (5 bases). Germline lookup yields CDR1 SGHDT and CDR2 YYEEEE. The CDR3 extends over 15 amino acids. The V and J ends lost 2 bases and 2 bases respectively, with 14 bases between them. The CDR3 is CASSFVSGFTYEQYF. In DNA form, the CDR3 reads TGTGCCAGCAGCTTTGTTTCGGGATTCACCTACGAGCAGTACTTC.

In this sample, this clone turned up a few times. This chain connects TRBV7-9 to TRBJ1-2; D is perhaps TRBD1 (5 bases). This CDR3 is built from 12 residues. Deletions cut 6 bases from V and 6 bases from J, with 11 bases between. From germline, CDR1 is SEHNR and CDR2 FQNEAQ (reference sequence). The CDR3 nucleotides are TGTGCCAGCAGTTACACCAGGGATGGCTACACCTTC. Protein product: CASSYTRDGYTF.

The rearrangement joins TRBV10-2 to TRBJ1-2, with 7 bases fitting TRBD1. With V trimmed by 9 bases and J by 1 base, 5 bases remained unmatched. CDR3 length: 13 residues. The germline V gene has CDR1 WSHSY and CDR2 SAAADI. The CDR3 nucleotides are TGCGCCAGTACAGGGGCGAATAACTATGGCTACACCTTC. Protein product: CASTGANNYGYTF.

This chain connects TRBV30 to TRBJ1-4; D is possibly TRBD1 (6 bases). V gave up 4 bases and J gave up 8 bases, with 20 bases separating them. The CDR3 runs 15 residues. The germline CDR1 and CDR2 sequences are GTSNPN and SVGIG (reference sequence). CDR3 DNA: TGTGCCTGGAACCTAAAGACAGGTCTTGGGGAAAAACTGTTTTTT. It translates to CAWNLKTGLGEKLFF.

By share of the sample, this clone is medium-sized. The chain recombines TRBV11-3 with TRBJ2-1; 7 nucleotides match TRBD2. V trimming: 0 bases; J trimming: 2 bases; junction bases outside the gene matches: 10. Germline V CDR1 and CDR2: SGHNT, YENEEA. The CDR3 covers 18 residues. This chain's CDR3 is CASSLDQGGSGTYNEQFF. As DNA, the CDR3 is TGTGCCAGCAGCTTAGATCAGGGCGGGAGCGGGACCTACAATGAGCAGTTCTTC.

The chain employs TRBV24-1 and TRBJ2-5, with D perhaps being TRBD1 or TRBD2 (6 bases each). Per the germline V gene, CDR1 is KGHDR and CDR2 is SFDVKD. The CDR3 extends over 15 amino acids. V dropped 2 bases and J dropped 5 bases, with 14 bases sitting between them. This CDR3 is CATSDSLGGLETQYF. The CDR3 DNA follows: TGTGCCACCAGTGATTCCCTCGGGGGCTTGGAGACCCAGTACTTC.

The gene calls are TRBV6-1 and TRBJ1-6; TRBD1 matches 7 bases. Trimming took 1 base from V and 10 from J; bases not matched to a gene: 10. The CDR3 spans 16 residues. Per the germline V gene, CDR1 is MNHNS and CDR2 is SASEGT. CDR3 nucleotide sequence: TGTGCCAGCAGTGAAGGGCAGGGGGATATAAGGTCACCCCTCCACTTT. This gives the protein CASSEGQGDIRSPLHF.

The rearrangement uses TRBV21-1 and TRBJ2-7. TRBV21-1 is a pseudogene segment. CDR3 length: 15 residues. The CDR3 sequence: CASSGKEGTGYEQYF. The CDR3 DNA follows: TGTGCCAGCAGCGGGAAGGAAGGGACGGGCTACGAGCAGTACTTC.

CDR3 bases: TGCGCCAGCAGCTCGGCGACCGGGACAGGGGAAGGCTACACCTTC. This sequence encodes CASSSATGTGEGYTF. The chain is built from TRBV5-1 and TRBJ1-2; 10 nucleotides match TRBD1. There are 15 residues in the CDR3. The V gene end was trimmed by 3 bases and the J gene end by 8 bases; junction bases not matched to a gene: 10. The germline gives CDR1 SGHRS, CDR2 YFSETQ.

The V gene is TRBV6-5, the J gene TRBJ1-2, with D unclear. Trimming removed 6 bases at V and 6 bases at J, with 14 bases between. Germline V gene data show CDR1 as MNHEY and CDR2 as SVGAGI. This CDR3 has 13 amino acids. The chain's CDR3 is CASRIGVSDGYTF. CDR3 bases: TGTGCCAGCAGGATCGGGGTATCGGATGGCTACACCTTC.

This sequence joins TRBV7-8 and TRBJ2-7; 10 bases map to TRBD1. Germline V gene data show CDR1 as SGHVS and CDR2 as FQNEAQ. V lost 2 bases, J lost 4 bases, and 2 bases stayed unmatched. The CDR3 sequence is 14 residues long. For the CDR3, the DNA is TGTGCCAGCAGCTTAAGGGGACAGGGGTACGAGCAGTACTTC. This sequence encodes CASSLRGQGYEQYF.

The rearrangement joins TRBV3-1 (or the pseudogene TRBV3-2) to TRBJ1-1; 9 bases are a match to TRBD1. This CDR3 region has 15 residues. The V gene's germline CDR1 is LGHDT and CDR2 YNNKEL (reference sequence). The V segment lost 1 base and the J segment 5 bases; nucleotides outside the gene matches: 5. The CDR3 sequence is CASSQAGQGATEAFF. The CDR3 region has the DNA TGTGCCAGCAGCCAAGCGGGACAGGGCGCGACTGAAGCTTTCTTT.

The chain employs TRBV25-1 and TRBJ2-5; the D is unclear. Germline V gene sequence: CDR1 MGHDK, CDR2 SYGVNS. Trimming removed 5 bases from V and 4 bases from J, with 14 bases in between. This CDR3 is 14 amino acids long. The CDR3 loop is CASSFRAQRETQYF. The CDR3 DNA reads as TGTGCCAGCAGTTTTAGGGCCCAACGAGAGACCCAGTACTTC.

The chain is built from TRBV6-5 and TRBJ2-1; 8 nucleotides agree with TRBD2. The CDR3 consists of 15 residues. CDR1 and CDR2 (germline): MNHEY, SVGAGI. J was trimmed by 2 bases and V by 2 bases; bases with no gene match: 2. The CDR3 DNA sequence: TGTGCCAGCAGTTACAGCGGGAGTACCTACAATGAGCAGTTCTTC. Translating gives CASSYSGSTYNEQFF.

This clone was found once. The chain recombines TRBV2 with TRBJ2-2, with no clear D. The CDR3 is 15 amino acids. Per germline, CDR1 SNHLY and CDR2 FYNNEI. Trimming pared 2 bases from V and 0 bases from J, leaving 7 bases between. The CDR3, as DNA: TGTGCCAGCAGTGAACAGCGAGCGAACACCGGGGAGCTGTTTTTT. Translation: CASSEQRANTGELFF.

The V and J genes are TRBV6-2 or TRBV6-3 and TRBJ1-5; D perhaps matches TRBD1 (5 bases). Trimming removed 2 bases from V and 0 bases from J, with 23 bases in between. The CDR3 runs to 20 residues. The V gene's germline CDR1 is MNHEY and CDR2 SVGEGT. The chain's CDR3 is CASSYGGAEIRRNSNQPQHF. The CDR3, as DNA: TGTGCCAGCAGTTACGGTGGGGCCGAAATACGCCGAAATAGCAATCAGCCCCAGCATTTT.

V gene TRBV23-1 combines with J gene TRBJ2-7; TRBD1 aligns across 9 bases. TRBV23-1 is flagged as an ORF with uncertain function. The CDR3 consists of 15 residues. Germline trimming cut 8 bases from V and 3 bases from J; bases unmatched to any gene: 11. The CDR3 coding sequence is TGCGCCAGCCCCGTGCCGGGACAGGGTTTCTACGAGCAGTACTTC. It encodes CASPVPGQGFYEQYF.

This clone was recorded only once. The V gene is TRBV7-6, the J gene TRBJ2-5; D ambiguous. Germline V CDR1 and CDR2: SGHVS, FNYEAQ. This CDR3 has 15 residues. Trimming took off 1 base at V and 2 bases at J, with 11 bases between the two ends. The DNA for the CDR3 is TGTGCCAGCAGCTTAGAGGGTGGTAGACAAGAGACCCAGTACTTC. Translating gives CASSLEGGRQETQYF.

CDR3 sequence: CASSISTGGNYGYTF. As DNA, the CDR3 is TGTGCCAGCAGCATCTCGACAGGGGGGAACTATGGCTACACCTTC. This chain links TRBV9 with TRBJ1-2; 9 bases match TRBD1. Germline V gene data show CDR1 as SGDLS and CDR2 as YYNGEE. V lost 4 bases and J lost 2; bases outside the gene matches: 6. The CDR3 totals 15 residues.

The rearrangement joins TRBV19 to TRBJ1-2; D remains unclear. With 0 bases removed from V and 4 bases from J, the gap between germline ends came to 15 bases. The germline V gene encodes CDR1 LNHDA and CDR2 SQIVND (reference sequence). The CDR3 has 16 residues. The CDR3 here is CASSIDLVGMGYGYTF. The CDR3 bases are TGTGCCAGTAGTATAGATCTTGTGGGTATGGGCTATGGCTACACCTTC. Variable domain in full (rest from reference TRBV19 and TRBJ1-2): DGGITQSPKYLFRKEGQNVTLSCEQNLNHDAMYWYRQDPGQGLRLIYYSQIVNDFQKGDIAEGYSVSREKKESFPLTVTSAQKNPTAFYLCASSIDLVGMGYGYTFGSGTRLTVV.

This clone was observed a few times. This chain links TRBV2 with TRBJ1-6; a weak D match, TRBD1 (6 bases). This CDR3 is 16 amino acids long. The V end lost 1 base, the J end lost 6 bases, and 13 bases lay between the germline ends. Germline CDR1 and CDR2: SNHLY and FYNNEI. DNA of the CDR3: TGTGCCAGCAGTGAAGGGGGGGGCGGCCTTAATTCACCCCTCCACTTT. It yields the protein CASSEGGGGLNSPLHF.

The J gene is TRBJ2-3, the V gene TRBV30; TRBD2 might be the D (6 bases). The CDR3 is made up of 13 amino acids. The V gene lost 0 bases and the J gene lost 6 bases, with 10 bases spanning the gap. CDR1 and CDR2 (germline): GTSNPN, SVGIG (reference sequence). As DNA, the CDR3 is TGTGCCTGGAGTGTGGGAGGATCGGATACGCAGTATTTT. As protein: CAWSVGGSDTQYF. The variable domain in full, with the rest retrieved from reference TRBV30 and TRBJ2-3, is SQTIHQWPATLVQPVGSPLSLECTVEGTSNPNLYWYRQAAGRGLQLLFYSVGIGQISSEVPQNLSASRPQDRQFILSSKKLLLSDSGFYLCAWSVGGSDTQYFGPGTRLTVL.

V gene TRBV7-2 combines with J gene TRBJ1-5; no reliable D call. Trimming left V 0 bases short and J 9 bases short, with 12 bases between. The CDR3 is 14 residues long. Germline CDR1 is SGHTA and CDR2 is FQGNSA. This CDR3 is CASSLAEGTRPQHF. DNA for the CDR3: TGTGCCAGCAGCTTAGCGGAGGGTACGAGGCCCCAGCATTTT.

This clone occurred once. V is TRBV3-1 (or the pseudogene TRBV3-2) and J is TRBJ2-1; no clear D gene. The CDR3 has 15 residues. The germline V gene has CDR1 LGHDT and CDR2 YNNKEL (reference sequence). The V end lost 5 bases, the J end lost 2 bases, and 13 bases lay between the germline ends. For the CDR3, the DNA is TGTGCCAGCAGCAGTTACGGTAGTACCTACAATGAGCAGTTCTTC. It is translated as CASSSYGSTYNEQFF.

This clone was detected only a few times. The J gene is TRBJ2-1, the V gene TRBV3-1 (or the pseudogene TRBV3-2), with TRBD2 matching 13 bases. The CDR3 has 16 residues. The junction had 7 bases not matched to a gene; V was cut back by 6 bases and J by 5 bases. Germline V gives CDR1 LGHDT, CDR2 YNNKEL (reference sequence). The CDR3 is CASRRTSGSLNNEQFF. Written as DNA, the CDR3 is TGTGCCAGCAGAAGGACTAGCGGGAGTTTAAACAATGAGCAGTTCTTC.